Below, one T cell receptor (beta chain) is given with its context. The data were taken from a study of blood T cell repertoires in COVID-19. This CDR3 is built from 14 residues. Germline V gene data show CDR1 as ENHRY and CDR2 as SYGVKD. Trimming cost V 10 bases and J 0 bases, with 14 bases left between them. Clones were read by immunoSEQ multiplex PCR, and TCRdb kept only the in-frame ones, dropping some. The table records around 300,000 clones, approximately 90% of them present only once. This chain uses TRBV10-3 with TRBJ2-3, with D possibly being TRBD2 (5 bases). Sequenced: peripheral blood. The sequence derives from a woman in her 30s with active or convalescent COVID-19. The CDR3 DNA sequence: TGTGCCACCTCGGGAAGCGGTAGCACAGATACGCAGTATTTT. This codes for CATSGSGSTDTQYF.